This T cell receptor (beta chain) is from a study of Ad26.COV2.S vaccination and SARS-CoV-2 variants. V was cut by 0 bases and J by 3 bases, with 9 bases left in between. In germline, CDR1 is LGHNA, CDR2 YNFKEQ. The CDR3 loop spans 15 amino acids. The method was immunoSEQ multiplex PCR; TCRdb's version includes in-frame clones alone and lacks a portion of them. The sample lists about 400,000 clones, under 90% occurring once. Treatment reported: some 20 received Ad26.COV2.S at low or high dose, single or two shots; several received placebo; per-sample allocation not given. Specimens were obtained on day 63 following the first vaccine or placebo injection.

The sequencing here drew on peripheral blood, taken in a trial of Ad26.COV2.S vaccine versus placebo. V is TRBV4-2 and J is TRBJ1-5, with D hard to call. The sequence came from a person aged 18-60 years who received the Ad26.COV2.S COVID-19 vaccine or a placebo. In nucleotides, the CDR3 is TGTGCCAGCAGCCAAGATCTAGGATTCAATCAGCCCCAGCATTTT. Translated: CASSQDLGFNQPQHF.